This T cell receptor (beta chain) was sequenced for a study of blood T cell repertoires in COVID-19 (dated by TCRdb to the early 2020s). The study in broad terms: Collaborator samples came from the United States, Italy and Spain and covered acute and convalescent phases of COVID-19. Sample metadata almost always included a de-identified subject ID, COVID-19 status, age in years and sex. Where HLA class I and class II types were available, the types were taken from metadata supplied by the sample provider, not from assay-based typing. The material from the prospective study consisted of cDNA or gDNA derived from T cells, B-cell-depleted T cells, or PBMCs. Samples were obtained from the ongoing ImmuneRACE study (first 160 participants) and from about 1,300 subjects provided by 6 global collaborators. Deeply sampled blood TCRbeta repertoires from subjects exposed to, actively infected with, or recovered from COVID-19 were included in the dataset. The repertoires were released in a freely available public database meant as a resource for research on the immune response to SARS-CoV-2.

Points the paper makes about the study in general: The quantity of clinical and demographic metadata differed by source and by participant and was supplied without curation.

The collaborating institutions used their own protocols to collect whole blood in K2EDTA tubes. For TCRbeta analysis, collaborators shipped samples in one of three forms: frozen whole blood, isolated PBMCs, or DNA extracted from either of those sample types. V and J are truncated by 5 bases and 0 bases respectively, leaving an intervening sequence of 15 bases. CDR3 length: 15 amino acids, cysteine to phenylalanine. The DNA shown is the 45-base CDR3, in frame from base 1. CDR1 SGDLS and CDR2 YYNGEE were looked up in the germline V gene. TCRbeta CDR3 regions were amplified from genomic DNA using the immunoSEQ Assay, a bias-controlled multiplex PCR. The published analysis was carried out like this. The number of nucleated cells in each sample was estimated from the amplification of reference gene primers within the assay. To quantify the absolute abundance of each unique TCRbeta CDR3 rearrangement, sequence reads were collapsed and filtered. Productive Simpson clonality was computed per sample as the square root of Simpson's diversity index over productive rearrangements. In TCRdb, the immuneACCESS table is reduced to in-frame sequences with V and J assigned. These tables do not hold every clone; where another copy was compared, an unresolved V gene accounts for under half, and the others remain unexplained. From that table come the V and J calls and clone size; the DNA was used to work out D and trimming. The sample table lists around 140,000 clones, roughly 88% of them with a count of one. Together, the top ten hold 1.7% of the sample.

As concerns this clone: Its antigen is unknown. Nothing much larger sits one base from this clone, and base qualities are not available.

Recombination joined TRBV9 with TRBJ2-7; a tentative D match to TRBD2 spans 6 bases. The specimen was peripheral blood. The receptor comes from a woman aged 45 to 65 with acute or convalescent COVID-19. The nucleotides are TGTGCCAGCAGTGCTGGAGGGATAAGCTCCTACGAGCAGTACTTC. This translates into CASSAGGISSYEQYF.